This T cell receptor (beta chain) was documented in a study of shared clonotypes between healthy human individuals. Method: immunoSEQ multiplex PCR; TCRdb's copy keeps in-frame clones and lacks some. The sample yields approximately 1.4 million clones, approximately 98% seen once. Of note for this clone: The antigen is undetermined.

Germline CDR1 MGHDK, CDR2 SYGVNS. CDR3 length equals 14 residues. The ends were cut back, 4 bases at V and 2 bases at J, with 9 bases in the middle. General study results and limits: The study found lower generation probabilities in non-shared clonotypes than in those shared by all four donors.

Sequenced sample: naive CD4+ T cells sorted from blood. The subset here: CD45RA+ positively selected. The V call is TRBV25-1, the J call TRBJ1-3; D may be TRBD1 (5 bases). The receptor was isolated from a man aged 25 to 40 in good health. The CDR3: CASSGLGAGNTIYF. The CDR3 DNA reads TGTGCCAGCAGTGGACTGGGGGCTGGAAACACCATATATTTT.